This TCR beta chain was retrieved from a study of blood T cell repertoires in COVID-19. At the level of the study: COVID-19 samples, acute and convalescent, were from the United States, Italy and Spain. PBMCs, B-cell-depleted T cells, or T cells provided the cDNA or gDNA that made up the material.

This CDR3 has 14 amino acids. Germline-derived CDR1 and CDR2 are MNHEY and SMNVEV (reference sequence). The trim removed 0 bases at V and 4 bases at J, leaving 0 bases unmatched. In the study's own analysis: For nucleated cells, counts were estimated from reference gene primer amplification. Method: immunoSEQ multiplex PCR; TCRdb's copy keeps in-frame clones and lacks some. The DNA was the basis for D and trimming; V, J and clone size are from that table. The sample comprises tens of thousands of clones, 73% of which are singletons, and approximately 14% rests with the top ten. The material sequenced was peripheral blood. This rearrangement joins TRBV27 to TRBJ2-1; 7 nucleotides align to TRBD1. The source is a woman in her 70s with acute or convalescent COVID-19. The CDR3 loop is CASSLSGQYNEQFF. In DNA, the CDR3 is TGTGCCAGCAGTTTATCGGGACAGTACAATGAGCAGTTCTTC.